This T cell receptor beta chain was identified in a study of Ad26.COV2.S vaccination and SARS-CoV-2 variants. Overall study context: Ad26.COV2.S, an intramuscular injection, was given once or twice 56 days apart.

Treatment described: some 20 received Ad26.COV2.S at low or high dose, single or two shots; 5 received placebo; per-sample allocation not given. Day 63 following the first vaccine or placebo injection was when the samples were taken. The CDR3 is 13 amino acids. V lost 8 bases to trimming and J lost 8 bases; unmatched junction nucleotides: 6. Germline V gives CDR1 MNHEY, CDR2 SMNVEV (reference sequence). Profiled with immunoSEQ multiplex PCR; TCRdb holds only in-frame clones, not every one. The profile shows around 340,000 clones, 65% to 90% of them singletons. V gene TRBV27 combines with J gene TRBJ1-6; 7 nucleotides agree with TRBD1. Material: peripheral blood, obtained in a trial of Ad26.COV2.S vaccine versus placebo. The sequence was collected from a person aged 18-65 years who received the Ad26.COV2.S COVID-19 vaccine or a placebo. CDR3 in DNA: TGTGCCAGCGGATGGGACAGAGATTCACCCCTCCACTTT. Its translation: CASGWDRDSPLHF.